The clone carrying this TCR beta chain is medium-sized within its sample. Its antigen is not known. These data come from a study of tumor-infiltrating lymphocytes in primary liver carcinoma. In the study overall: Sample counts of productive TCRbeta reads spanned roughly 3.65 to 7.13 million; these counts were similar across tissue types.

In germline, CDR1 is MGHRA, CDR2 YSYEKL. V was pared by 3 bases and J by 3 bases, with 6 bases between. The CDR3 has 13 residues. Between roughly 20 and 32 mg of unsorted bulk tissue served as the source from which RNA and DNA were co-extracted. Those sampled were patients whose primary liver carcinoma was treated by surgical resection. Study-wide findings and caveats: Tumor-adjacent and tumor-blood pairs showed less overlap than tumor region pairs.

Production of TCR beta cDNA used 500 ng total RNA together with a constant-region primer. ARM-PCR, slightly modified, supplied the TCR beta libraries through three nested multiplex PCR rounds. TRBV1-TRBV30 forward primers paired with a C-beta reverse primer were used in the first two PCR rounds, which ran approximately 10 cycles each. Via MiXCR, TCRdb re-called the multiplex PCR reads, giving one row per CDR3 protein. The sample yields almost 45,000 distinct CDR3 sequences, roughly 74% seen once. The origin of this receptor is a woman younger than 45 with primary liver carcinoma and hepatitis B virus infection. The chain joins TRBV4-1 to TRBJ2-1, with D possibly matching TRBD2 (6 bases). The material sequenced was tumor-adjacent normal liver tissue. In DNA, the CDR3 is TGCGCCAGCAGCCAGGACTACTACAATGAGCAGTTCTTC. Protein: CASSQDYYNEQFF.